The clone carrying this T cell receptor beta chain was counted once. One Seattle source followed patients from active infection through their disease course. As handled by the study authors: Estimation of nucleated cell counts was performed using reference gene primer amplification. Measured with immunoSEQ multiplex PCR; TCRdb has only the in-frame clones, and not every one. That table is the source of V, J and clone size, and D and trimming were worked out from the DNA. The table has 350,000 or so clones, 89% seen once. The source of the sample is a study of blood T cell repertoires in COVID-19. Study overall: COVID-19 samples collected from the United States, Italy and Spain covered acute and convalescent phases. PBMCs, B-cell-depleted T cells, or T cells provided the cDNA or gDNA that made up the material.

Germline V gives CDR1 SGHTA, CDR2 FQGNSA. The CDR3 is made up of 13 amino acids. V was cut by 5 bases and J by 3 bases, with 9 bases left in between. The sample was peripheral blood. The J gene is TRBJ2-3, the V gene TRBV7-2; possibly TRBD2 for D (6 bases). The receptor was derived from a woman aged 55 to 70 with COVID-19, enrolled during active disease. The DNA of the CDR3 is TGTGCCAGCAGCCTTGGGAGGACAGATACGCAGTATTTT. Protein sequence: CASSLGRTDTQYF. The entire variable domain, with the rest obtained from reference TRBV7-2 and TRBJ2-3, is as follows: GAGVSQSPSNKVTEKGKDVELRCDPISGHTALYWYRQSLGQGLEFLIYFQGNSAPDKSGLPSDRFSAERTGGSVSTLTIQRTQQEDSAVYLCASSLGRTDTQYFGPGTRLTVL.